The 12 T cell receptor beta chains reported below all come from one sample, sequenced in a study of blood T cell repertoires in COVID-19. Profiling relied on immunoSEQ multiplex PCR, and the TCRdb table lists in-frame clones only, not all of them. The sample holds roughly 190,000 clones, about four fifths seen once. The sample taken for sequencing was peripheral blood. The receptor source for this set is a man between 60 and 70 years old with acute or convalescent COVID-19.

V is TRBV6-1 and J is TRBJ1-3, with D unresolved. V was trimmed by 2 bases and J by 2 bases, leaving 7 bases between them. The CDR3 extends over 14 amino acids. Germline CDR1 is MNHNS and CDR2 is SASEGT. CDR3 amino acids: CASSEQVAGNTIYF. The CDR3 nucleotides read TGTGCCAGCAGTGAACAGGTCGCTGGAAACACCATATATTTT.

The rearrangement links TRBV19 to TRBJ2-3, with a tentative D call TRBD2 (6 bases). Deletions cut 5 bases from V and 2 bases from J, with 11 bases between. Germline V gene sequence: CDR1 LNHDA, CDR2 SQIVND (reference sequence). The CDR3 is 14 residues long. This chain's CDR3 is CASSVASVTDTQYF. As DNA, the CDR3 is TGTGCCAGTAGTGTAGCTAGCGTCACAGATACGCAGTATTTT.

The gene calls are TRBV5-4 and TRBJ2-6; 7 bases map to TRBD1. CDR3 length: 15 amino acids. Per the germline V gene, CDR1 is SGHNT and CDR2 is YYREEE (reference sequence). V trimming: 4 bases; J trimming: 2 bases; junction bases outside the gene matches: 3. This CDR3 is CASSTGTAGANVLTF. CDR3 bases: TGTGCCAGCAGCACCGGGACAGCTGGGGCCAACGTCCTGACTTTC.

The chain has TRBV27 and TRBJ1-2; 8 nucleotides match TRBD1. Per the germline V gene, CDR1 is MNHEY and CDR2 is SMNVEV (reference sequence). The CDR3 length is 16 residues. V dropped 6 bases and J dropped 2; count of bases not matched to a gene: 11. The CDR3: CASSPSTGESNYGYTF. The CDR3 DNA sequence: TGTGCCAGCAGCCCGTCGACAGGGGAGTCAAACTATGGCTACACCTTC.

This clone has only one observation. The chain carries TRBV20-1 and TRBJ2-3, with TRBD2 identical over 11 bases. Germline V gives CDR1 DFQATT, CDR2 SNEGSKA (reference sequence). V trimming: 3 bases; J trimming: 0 bases; junction bases outside the gene matches: 5. CDR3 length: 16 residues. The CDR3 loop is CSASLAGGVSTDTQYF. The CDR3 bases are TGCAGTGCTAGTCTAGCGGGGGGAGTGAGCACAGATACGCAGTATTTT.

V usage is TRBV10-3 and J usage is TRBJ2-1; D not resolved. This CDR3 region has 15 residues. CDR1 is ENHRY and CDR2 is SYGVKD in the germline V gene. V was cut by 3 bases and J by 2 bases, with 11 bases left in between. The CDR3 DNA reads as TGTGCCATCAGTGACTCGCGCGATCCCTACAATGAGCAGTTCTTC. Translation: CAISDSRDPYNEQFF.

V gene TRBV12-3 or TRBV12-4 combines with J gene TRBJ2-1; 9 bases match TRBD2. Unmatched junction bases numbered 1, after V lost 4 bases and J lost 6 bases. The CDR3 has 13 amino acids. The CDR3 DNA is TGTGCCAGCAGTTATAGCGGGGGCAATGAGCAGTTCTTC. Protein: CASSYSGGNEQFF.

The chain recombines TRBV29-1 with TRBJ2-7; 7 bases fit TRBD2. From germline, CDR1 is SQVTM and CDR2 ANQGSEA. The CDR3 runs to 14 residues. The junction had 9 bases not matched to a gene; V was cut back by 2 bases and J by 5 bases. DNA of the CDR3: TGCAGCGTTGAACAGGGAGGGGTAGCAAACGAGCAGTACTTC. As protein: CSVEQGGVANEQYF.

This clone was detected many times. The chain employs TRBV4-3 and TRBJ1-2, with D unresolved. The CDR3 is 14 amino acids. Per germline, CDR1 LGHNA and CDR2 YSLEER. The germline V and J ends were trimmed by 0 bases and 5 bases, with 10 bases remaining between them. CDR3 sequence reads: CASSQDLQVYGYTF. The CDR3 DNA reads as TGCGCCAGCAGCCAAGATCTCCAGGTATATGGCTACACCTTC.

This clone was observed a handful of times. J is TRBJ2-1 and V is TRBV6-5; 8 bases fit TRBD1. The CDR3 is 13 amino acids. The germline V gene encodes CDR1 MNHEY and CDR2 SVGAGI. V shed 8 bases and J 6 bases; nucleotides not matched to a gene: 6. CDR3 loop: CASWAGGFNEQFF. DNA of the CDR3: TGTGCCAGCTGGGCAGGGGGCTTCAATGAGCAGTTCTTC.

The chain combines TRBV6-2 or TRBV6-3 with TRBJ1-1, with unresolved D. V was cut by 2 bases and J by 1 base, with 17 bases left in between. The CDR3 runs 17 residues. Germline V lookup: CDR1 MNHEY, CDR2 SVGEGT. This chain's CDR3 is CASSYAFGSRQNTEAFF. CDR3 DNA sequence: TGTGCCAGCAGTTACGCCTTCGGATCCAGGCAGAACACTGAAGCTTTCTTT.

This chain connects TRBV19 to TRBJ1-5, with 7 bases fitting TRBD1. CDR1 and CDR2 (germline): LNHDA, SQIVND (reference sequence). CDR3 size: 16 residues. V gave up 6 bases and J gave up 6 bases; unmatched junction bases: 14. The chain's CDR3 is CASSFREQGMGQPQHF. DNA for the CDR3: TGTGCCAGTAGCTTTAGGGAACAGGGGATGGGTCAGCCCCAGCATTTT.